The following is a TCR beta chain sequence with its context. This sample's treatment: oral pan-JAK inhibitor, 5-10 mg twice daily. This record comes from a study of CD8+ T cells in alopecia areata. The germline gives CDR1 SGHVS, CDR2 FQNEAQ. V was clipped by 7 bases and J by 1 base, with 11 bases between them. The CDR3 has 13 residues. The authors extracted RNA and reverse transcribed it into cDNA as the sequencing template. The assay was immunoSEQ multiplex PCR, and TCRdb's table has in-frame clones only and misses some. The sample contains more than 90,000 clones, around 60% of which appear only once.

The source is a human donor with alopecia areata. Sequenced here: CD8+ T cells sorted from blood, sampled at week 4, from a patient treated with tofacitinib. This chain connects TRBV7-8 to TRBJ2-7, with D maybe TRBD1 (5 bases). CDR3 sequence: CASKGEGSYEQYF. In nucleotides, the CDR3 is TGTGCCAGCAAAGGGGAAGGGTCCTACGAGCAGTACTTC. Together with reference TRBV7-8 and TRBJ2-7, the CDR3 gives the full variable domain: GAGVSQSPRYKVAKRGQDVALRCDPISGHVSLFWYQQALGQGPEFLTYFQNEAQLDKSGLPSDRFFAERPEGSVSTLKIQRTQQEDSAVYLCASKGEGSYEQYFGPGTRLTVT.